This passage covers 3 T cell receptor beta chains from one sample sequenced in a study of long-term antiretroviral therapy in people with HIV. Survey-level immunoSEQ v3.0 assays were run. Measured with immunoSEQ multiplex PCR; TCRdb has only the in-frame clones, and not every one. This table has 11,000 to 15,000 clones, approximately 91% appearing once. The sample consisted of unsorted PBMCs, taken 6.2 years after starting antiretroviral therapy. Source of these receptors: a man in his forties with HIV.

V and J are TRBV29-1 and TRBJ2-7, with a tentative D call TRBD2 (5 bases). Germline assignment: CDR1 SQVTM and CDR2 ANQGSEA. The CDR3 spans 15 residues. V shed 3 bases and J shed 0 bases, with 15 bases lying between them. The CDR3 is CSVDYGGKGSYEQYF. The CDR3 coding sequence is TGCAGCGTTGACTACGGAGGCAAGGGCTCCTACGAGCAGTACTTC.

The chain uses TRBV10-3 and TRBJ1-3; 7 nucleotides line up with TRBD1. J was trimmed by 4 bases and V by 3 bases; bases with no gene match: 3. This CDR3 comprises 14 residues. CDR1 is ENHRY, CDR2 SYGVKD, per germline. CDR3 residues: CAISEGGLGNTIYF. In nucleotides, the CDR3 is TGTGCCATCAGTGAAGGGGGCTTAGGAAACACCATATATTTT.

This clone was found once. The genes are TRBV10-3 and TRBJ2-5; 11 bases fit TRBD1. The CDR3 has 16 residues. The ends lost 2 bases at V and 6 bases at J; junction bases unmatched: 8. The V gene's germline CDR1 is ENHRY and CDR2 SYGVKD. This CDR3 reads CAISEAGTGGLKTQYF. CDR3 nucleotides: TGTGCCATCAGTGAGGCGGGGACAGGGGGTCTTAAGACCCAGTACTTC.